This T cell receptor (beta chain) stems from a study of siplizumab effects on memory and regulatory T cells. Findings of the study overall: Unstimulated subsets accounted for the mapping of only a minor share of the clones that were alloreactive.

Clones were read by immunoSEQ multiplex PCR, and TCRdb kept only the in-frame ones, dropping some. The data contain about 91,000 clones, 93% of them singletons. Comments on this clone: Antigen unknown.

The CDR3 is made up of 14 amino acids. Unmatched junction bases numbered 2, after V lost 1 base and J lost 6 bases. Germline loops: CDR1 MNHNS, CDR2 SASEGT. The sample was CD8+ T cells sorted from blood. This sequence was found in a human donor in good health. J is TRBJ2-2 and V is TRBV6-1, with 7 bases that match TRBD2. This chain's CDR3 is CASSEVGLAGELFF. The CDR3 nucleotides read TGTGCCAGCAGTGAAGTTGGACTAGCCGGGGAGCTGTTTTTT.